The next 32 T cell receptor beta chains were all read from a single sample in a study of a mutant IDH1 vaccine in newly diagnosed glioma. The data were produced by immunoSEQ multiplex PCR, yet TCRdb's version contains in-frame clones alone and is incomplete. There are roughly 56,000 clones in the sample; over 70% occur only once, and roughly 5.3% lies in the top ten. Which antigens these TCRs recognize remains unknown. Time point specified: week 47, end of study. Every single dose of the vaccine, 300 ug of mutant IDH1 20-mer peptide, came with topical imiquimod. This sample comprised PBMCs, obtained from a glioma patient whose treatment included an IDH1 peptide vaccine. These receptors originate from a man aged 45-65 years with glioma.

This clone is medium-sized (0.01 to 0.1%) in the sample. The chain employs TRBV5-5 and TRBJ1-2; TRBD1 is a possible D gene (5 bases). The CDR3 runs 13 residues. The germline CDR1 and CDR2 sequences are SGHKS and YYEKEE (reference sequence). Trimming cost V 0 bases and J 7 bases, with 10 bases left between them. The CDR3 DNA sequence: TGTGCCAGCAGCTTGGCAGGGAGTTTTGGCTACACCTTC. Its protein is CASSLAGSFGYTF.

V gene TRBV29-1 combines with J gene TRBJ1-2, with a tentative D call TRBD1 (5 bases). The V gene's germline CDR1 is SQVTM and CDR2 ANQGSEA. V lost 7 bases to trimming and J lost 5 bases, with 17 bases between them. CDR3 length equals 13 residues. CDR3 nucleotides: TGCAGCGCCTCTAGGACAATTTCTTATGGCTACACCTTC. This codes for CSASRTISYGYTF.

The rearrangement joins TRBV6-5 to TRBJ2-1; TRBD2 matches at 8 bases. Germline CDR1 MNHEY, CDR2 SVGAGI. V was clipped by 2 bases and J by 2 bases; unmatched bases: 2. CDR3 size: 15 residues. CDR3 region: CASSYGGGTYNEQFF. CDR3 in DNA: TGTGCCAGCAGTTACGGCGGGGGGACCTACAATGAGCAGTTCTTC.

The chain couples TRBV19 to TRBJ2-3; 7 bases fit TRBD2. With V trimmed by 6 bases and J by 5 bases, 14 bases remained unmatched. The length of the CDR3 is 16 residues. Germline CDR1 reads LNHDA; CDR2 reads SQIVND (reference sequence). The CDR3 here is CASRGPAGPQGDTQYF. DNA of the CDR3: TGTGCCAGTAGGGGTCCAGCGGGGCCCCAAGGAGATACGCAGTATTTT.

The chain joins TRBV2 to TRBJ2-3; 7 bases map to TRBD2. After removal of 7 bases from V and 4 bases from J, the junction contained 11 bases not matched to a gene. The CDR3 totals 15 residues. CDR1 SNHLY and CDR2 FYNNEI come from the germline V gene. The CDR3 protein is CASTDLPGGADTQYF. The CDR3 region has the DNA TGTGCCAGCACCGACTTACCGGGGGGTGCAGATACGCAGTATTTT.

This clone occurred once. The chain joins TRBV12-5 to TRBJ2-7; D uncertain. Trimming removed 7 bases at V and 6 bases at J, with 16 bases between. Germline V CDR1 and CDR2: LGHNT, FRNRAP. This CDR3 is built from 13 residues. The CDR3 loop reads CASAPLPAAEQYF. The CDR3, as DNA: TGTGCTAGTGCCCCTCTGCCTGCGGCCGAGCAGTACTTC. The entire variable domain, with the rest obtained from reference TRBV12-5 and TRBJ2-7, is as follows: DARVTQTPRHKVTEMGQEVTMRCQPILGHNTVFWYRQTMMQGLELLAYFRNRAPLDDSGMPKDRFSAEMPDATLATLKIQPSEPRDSAVYFCASAPLPAAEQYFGPGTRLTVT.

This clone has a handful of counts. The chain is built from TRBV18 and TRBJ2-1; D unclear. Germline V lookup: CDR1 KGHSH, CDR2 LQKENI. The CDR3 contains 12 residues. Trimming left V 2 bases short and J 3 bases short, with 2 bases between. CDR3 region: CASSPNYNEQFF. DNA for the CDR3: TGTGCCAGCTCACCAAACTACAATGAGCAGTTCTTC.

The chain joins TRBV7-8 to TRBJ2-7; 10 nucleotides line up with TRBD2. This CDR3 contains 14 residues. Germline CDR1 SGHVS, CDR2 FQNEAQ. J gave up 6 bases and V 1 base, and 3 bases lay outside the gene matches. CDR3 sequence: CASSLEGLAFEQYF. In nucleotides, the CDR3 is TGTGCCAGCAGCTTAGAGGGACTAGCGTTCGAGCAGTACTTC.

This clone was found once. The chain combines TRBV14 with TRBJ1-1; unclear D gene. The CDR3 loop spans 12 amino acids. The V and J ends lost 4 bases and 10 bases respectively, with 13 bases between them. Germline V gene lookup returns CDR1 SGHDN and CDR2 FVKESK. The CDR3 DNA reads as TGTGCCAGCAGCCTTATGACCGCCGGAGCTTTCTTT. Translation: CASSLMTAGAFF.

The chain uses TRBV14 and TRBJ1-1; a weak D match, TRBD1 (6 bases). This CDR3 is 12 amino acids long. The V gene's germline CDR1 is SGHDN and CDR2 FVKESK. Trimming cost V 0 bases and J 10 bases, with 9 bases left between them. The CDR3 DNA reads TGTGCCAGCAGCCAAGATCAAGGGGGAGCTTTCTTT. It codes for CASSQDQGGAFF.

The chain employs TRBV5-1 and TRBJ2-7, with TRBD1 matching over 8 bases. The germline gives CDR1 SGHRS, CDR2 YFSETQ. This CDR3 is 14 amino acids long. V gave up 2 bases and J gave up 4 bases; unmatched junction bases: 5. The CDR3 spells CASSFRGPNYEQYF. In nucleotides, the CDR3 is TGCGCCAGCAGCTTCAGGGGGCCAAATTACGAGCAGTACTTC.

The rearrangement uses TRBV6-5 and TRBJ1-5; unclear D gene. V lost 0 bases to trimming and J lost 3 bases, with 6 bases between them. Germline V gene lookup returns CDR1 MNHEY and CDR2 SVGAGI. CDR3 length: 14 residues. The DNA for the CDR3 is TGTGCCAGCAGTTACTCGACCTCCAATCAGCCCCAGCATTTT. It encodes CASSYSTSNQPQHF.

This clone was counted only a few times. The chain employs TRBV27 and TRBJ2-7; 13 positions match TRBD2. Germline assignment: CDR1 MNHEY and CDR2 SMNVEV (reference sequence). V lost 7 bases and J lost 4; bases outside the gene matches: 7. The CDR3 is 15 residues long. This chain's CDR3 is CASMEGLAGRYEQYF. The CDR3 DNA reads as TGTGCCAGCATGGAGGGACTAGCGGGGAGGTACGAGCAGTACTTC.

V gene TRBV4-2 combines with J gene TRBJ2-1; TRBD2 agrees at 11 bases. Germline lookup yields CDR1 LGHNA and CDR2 YNFKEQ. This CDR3 region has 17 residues. V was pared by 0 bases and J by 6 bases, with 7 bases of the junction left unmatched. CDR3 sequence reads: CASSQDLASGGRNEQFF. The CDR3 region has the DNA TGTGCCAGCAGCCAAGATCTAGCTAGCGGGGGGCGCAATGAGCAGTTCTTC.

This clone is a singleton in its sample. CDR3 sequence: CASSLFPPAGSSGANVLTF. In nucleotides, the CDR3 is TGTGCCAGCAGCTTATTTCCCCCAGCGGGGAGCTCTGGGGCCAACGTCCTGACTTTC. The chain recombines TRBV7-3 with TRBJ2-6; 7 bases are a match to TRBD2. The CDR3 contains 19 residues. V shed 2 bases and J 0 bases; nucleotides not matched to a gene: 10. Germline V lookup: CDR1 SGHTA, CDR2 FQGTGA.

The rearrangement uses TRBV5-1 and TRBJ2-1; 10 bases agree with TRBD2. V shed 5 bases and J 6 bases; nucleotides not matched to a gene: 11. Germline CDR1 reads SGHRS; CDR2 reads YFSETQ. The CDR3 sequence is 16 residues long. The CDR3: CASRSAGTSEVNEQFF. The DNA for the CDR3 is TGCGCCAGCAGGTCCGCCGGGACTAGCGAGGTCAATGAGCAGTTCTTC.

In its sample, this clone was seen once. The chain employs TRBV7-2 and TRBJ1-5; the D gene is possibly TRBD1 (5 bases). The CDR3 runs 15 residues. V was shortened by 1 base and J by 0 bases, with 7 bases between the two germline ends. Germline lookup yields CDR1 SGHTA and CDR2 FQGNSA. CDR3 region: CASSLGGDSNQPQHF. The CDR3, as DNA: TGTGCCAGCAGCTTAGGGGGGGATAGCAATCAGCCCCAGCATTTT.

This clone was counted a few times. This chain joins TRBV6-1 and TRBJ1-4; D is perhaps TRBD1 (6 bases). Trimming shortened V by 0 bases and J by 5 bases, and 10 bases separated the two germline ends. This CDR3 has 15 amino acids. The germline CDR1 and CDR2 sequences are MNHNS and SASEGT. This CDR3 is CASSEAQGLNEKLFF. DNA for the CDR3: TGTGCCAGCAGTGAAGCGCAGGGGTTAAATGAAAAACTGTTTTTT.

The chain recombines TRBV30 with TRBJ1-1; D might be TRBD1 (5 bases). Deletions cut 0 bases from V and 7 bases from J, with 15 bases between. Germline V lookup: CDR1 GTSNPN, CDR2 SVGIG (reference sequence). This CDR3 is built from 14 residues. CDR3: CAWSVLWDRHEAFF. In DNA form, the CDR3 reads TGTGCCTGGAGTGTACTATGGGACCGCCATGAAGCTTTCTTT.

The gene calls are TRBV4-3 and TRBJ1-6, with D perhaps matching TRBD1 (5 bases). V was shortened by 0 bases and J by 7 bases, with 19 bases between the two germline ends. CDR1 is LGHNA and CDR2 is YSLEER in the germline V gene. The CDR3 has 18 residues. The CDR3: CASSQDLVETELNSPLHF. CDR3 DNA sequence: TGCGCCAGCAGCCAAGATCTGGTGGAGACAGAGTTGAATTCACCCCTCCACTTT.

The chain recombines TRBV15 with TRBJ1-2; a weak D match, TRBD1 (6 bases). CDR3 length: 15 amino acids. V was cut by 8 bases and J by 6 bases, with 22 bases left in between. Germline V gene sequence: CDR1 LNHNV, CDR2 YYDKDF (reference sequence). Here the CDR3 DNA reads TGTGCCACCCGTTACAGGGTCAGACGAGAGGATGGCTACACCTTC. Its protein product is CATRYRVRREDGYTF.

The chain links TRBV30 to TRBJ2-7; weak D call: TRBD1 (5 bases). The CDR3 length is 15 residues. Trimming stripped 1 base from V and 2 bases from J, with 15 bases between. Germline CDR1 is GTSNPN and CDR2 is SVGIG (reference sequence). The CDR3 DNA reads TGTGCCTGGAGTGCACAACACACAGGACCCTACGAGCAGTACTTC. This encodes CAWSAQHTGPYEQYF.

The rearrangement links TRBV11-2 to TRBJ2-1, with D perhaps matching TRBD1 (5 bases). Germline V gene lookup returns CDR1 SGHAT and CDR2 FQNNGV. The CDR3 has 13 residues. V lost 6 bases and J lost 9, with 15 bases in between. The CDR3 reads CASSPGPSTEQFF. For the CDR3, the DNA is TGTGCCAGCAGTCCAGGGCCCAGTACTGAGCAGTTCTTC. The full variable domain, rest sourced from reference TRBV11-2 and TRBJ2-1, is EAGVAQSPRYKIIEKRQSVAFWCNPISGHATLYWYQQILGQGPKLLIQFQNNGVVDDSQLPKDRFSAERLKGVDSTLKIQPAKLEDSAVYLCASSPGPSTEQFFGPGTRLTVL.

The chain carries TRBV5-1 and TRBJ2-1, with a tentative D call TRBD2 (5 bases). CDR1 is SGHRS and CDR2 is YFSETQ in the germline V gene. CDR3 length: 16 amino acids. With 6 bases removed from V and 1 base from J, the gap between germline ends came to 17 bases. In DNA, the CDR3 is TGCGCCAGCAAACCTCTAGCTTCAGATTCCTACAATGAGCAGTTCTTC. It is translated as CASKPLASDSYNEQFF.

This clone was counted a few times. Here the CDR3 reads CASSWRTGTNEKLFF. CDR3 sequence (DNA): TGTGCCAGCAGCTGGCGGACAGGGACAAATGAAAAACTGTTTTTT. The V call is TRBV11-2, the J call TRBJ1-4, with 8 bases aligning to TRBD1. The J segment lost 5 bases and the V segment lost 4 bases, leaving 6 bases of the junction unmatched. This CDR3 has 15 residues. Germline assignment: CDR1 SGHAT and CDR2 FQNNGV.

V and J are TRBV7-8 and TRBJ1-1; D might be TRBD1 (5 bases). Trimming took 1 base from V and 7 from J, leaving 19 bases between them. CDR3 length: 16 residues. The germline CDR1 and CDR2 sequences are SGHVS and FQNEAQ. The CDR3 protein is CASSLVVGQGLGEAFF. The CDR3 bases are TGTGCCAGCAGCTTAGTCGTCGGCCAGGGATTAGGTGAAGCTTTCTTT. The variable domain in full, with the rest retrieved from reference TRBV7-8 and TRBJ1-1, is GAGVSQSPRYKVAKRGQDVALRCDPISGHVSLFWYQQALGQGPEFLTYFQNEAQLDKSGLPSDRFFAERPEGSVSTLKIQRTQQEDSAVYLCASSLVVGQGLGEAFFGQGTRLTVV.

The CDR3 DNA is TGTGCCAGCTCACCACCGTCGGGGGCGGGTAAGCAGCCCCAGCATTTT. Residues: CASSPPSGAGKQPQHF. V is TRBV18 and J is TRBJ1-5; tentatively, D is TRBD1 (6 bases). The CDR3 has 16 residues. V lost 0 bases and J lost 7, with 16 bases in between. The V gene's germline CDR1 is KGHSH and CDR2 LQKENI.

The V gene is TRBV2, the J gene TRBJ2-7; tentatively, D is TRBD1 or TRBD2 (7 bases each). The CDR3 runs 14 residues. Germline loops: CDR1 SNHLY, CDR2 FYNNEI. The V gene lost 4 bases and the J gene lost 6 bases, with 16 bases spanning the gap. For the CDR3, the DNA is TGTGCCAGCAGTGTAAGACAGGGAGGGGGCGAGCAGTACTTC. Its translation is CASSVRQGGGEQYF.

This clone was counted only a few times. This chain links TRBV11-2 with TRBJ2-1; possibly TRBD1 for D (6 bases). Between the trimmed V and J ends, which lost 3 bases and 1 base, there was a span of 7 bases. The CDR3 has 14 amino acids. Germline CDR1 SGHAT, CDR2 FQNNGV. CDR3 bases: TGTGCCAGCAGCTTCAGGGGATCCTACAATGAGCAGTTCTTC. Residues: CASSFRGSYNEQFF.

This sequence joins TRBV28 and TRBJ2-2; D unresolved. This CDR3 is built from 12 residues. V lost 8 bases to trimming and J lost 5 bases, with 9 bases between them. Germline assignment: CDR1 MDHEN and CDR2 SYDVKM. This CDR3 is CASEAFTGELFF. The CDR3 DNA reads as TGTGCCAGCGAGGCATTTACCGGGGAGCTGTTTTTT. Based on the CDR3 plus reference TRBV28 and TRBJ2-2, the full variable domain is DVKVTQSSRYLVKRTGEKVFLECVQDMDHENMFWYRQDPGLGLRLIYFSYDVKMKEKGDIPEGYSVSREKKERFSLILESASTNQTSMYLCASEAFTGELFFGEGSRLTVL.

The rearrangement links TRBV5-1 to TRBJ2-2, with 8 bases aligning to TRBD2. The CDR3 is 16 residues long. Per germline, CDR1 SGHRS and CDR2 YFSETQ. V was clipped by 4 bases and J by 0 bases; unmatched bases: 5. The DNA of the CDR3 is TGCGCCAGCAGCCCCGGAGCGGGGGCGAACACCGGGGAGCTGTTTTTT. Its translation: CASSPGAGANTGELFF.

The chain links TRBV27 to TRBJ2-7, with a tentative D call TRBD2 (5 bases). The V gene's germline CDR1 is MNHEY and CDR2 SMNVEV (reference sequence). The CDR3 runs to 12 residues. The V gene lost 8 bases and the J gene lost 7 bases, with 15 bases spanning the gap. This chain's CDR3 is CASGDRGWEQYF. The CDR3 bases are TGTGCCAGCGGTGACCGCGGGTGGGAGCAGTACTTC.